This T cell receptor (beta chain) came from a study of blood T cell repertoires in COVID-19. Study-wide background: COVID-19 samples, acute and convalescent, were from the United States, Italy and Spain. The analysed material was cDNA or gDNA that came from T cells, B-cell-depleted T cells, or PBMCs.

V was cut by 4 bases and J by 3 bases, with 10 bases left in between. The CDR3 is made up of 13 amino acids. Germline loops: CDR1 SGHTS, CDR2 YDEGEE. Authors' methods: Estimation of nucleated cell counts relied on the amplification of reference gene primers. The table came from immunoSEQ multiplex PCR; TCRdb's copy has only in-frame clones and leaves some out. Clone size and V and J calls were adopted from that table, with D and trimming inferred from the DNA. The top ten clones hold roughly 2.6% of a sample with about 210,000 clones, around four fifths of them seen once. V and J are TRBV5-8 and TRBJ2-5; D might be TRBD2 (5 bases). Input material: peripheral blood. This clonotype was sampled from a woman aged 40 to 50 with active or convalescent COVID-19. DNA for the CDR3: TGTGCCAGCAGCAATGGGAGAGAAGAGACCCAGTACTTC. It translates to CASSNGREETQYF.